These 12 T cell receptor beta chains originate from one sample sequenced in a study of PD-1 blockade in classical Hodgkin lymphoma. The protocol was immunoSEQ multiplex PCR, while the TCRdb copy is restricted to in-frame clones and leaves out a portion. Altogether around 26,000 clones are present, almost 85% being singletons, with the ten largest covering 11%. Each of the patients experienced relapse following autologous stem cell transplantation, and their brentuximab vedotin exposure differed. The specimen comprised peripheral blood mononuclear cells (PBMCs), sampled before the second cycle of nivolumab. Every receptor here comes from a human donor with classical Hodgkin lymphoma.

The chain couples TRBV5-6 to TRBJ1-2, with D maybe TRBD1 (5 bases). CDR1 and CDR2 (germline): SGHDT, YYEEEE. The V end lost 4 bases, the J end lost 7 bases, and 11 bases lay between the germline ends. The CDR3 sequence is 12 residues long. DNA for the CDR3: TGTGCCAGCAGCCCGTCAGGGCTTGGCTACACCTTC. Protein: CASSPSGLGYTF.

The chain recombines TRBV7-3 with TRBJ2-1, with 9 bases matching TRBD1. With V trimmed by 4 bases and J by 5 bases, 12 bases remained unmatched. CDR3 length: 17 amino acids. From germline, CDR1 is SGHTA and CDR2 FQGTGA. This chain's CDR3 is CASSSTLGQGSHNEQFF. The CDR3 nucleotides read TGTGCCAGCAGCTCTACCCTTGGACAGGGGAGCCACAATGAGCAGTTCTTC.

The chain carries TRBV27 and TRBJ2-2; weak D call: TRBD1 (5 bases). The germline CDR1 and CDR2 sequences are MNHEY and SMNVEV (reference sequence). V was pared by 3 bases and J by 1 base, with 15 bases between. This CDR3 has 17 amino acids. The CDR3 DNA sequence: TGTGCCAGCAGTTTTCATCAGGGAAGTTTGAACACCGGGGAGCTGTTTTTT. This gives the protein CASSFHQGSLNTGELFF.

The chain combines TRBV29-1 with TRBJ1-4; D is perhaps TRBD1 (6 bases). Germline V CDR1 and CDR2: SQVTM, ANQGSEA. Trimming removed 5 bases at V and 8 bases at J, with 12 bases between. This CDR3 is built from 12 residues. CDR3 sequence: CSVLGAGEKLFF. The CDR3 nucleotides read TGCAGCGTTCTGGGGGCGGGGGAAAAACTGTTTTTT.

The chain links TRBV27 to TRBJ1-2; D is ambiguous. The CDR3 has 15 residues. Trimming pared 2 bases from V and 4 bases from J, leaving 14 bases between. CDR1 is MNHEY, CDR2 SMNVEV, per germline (reference sequence). As DNA, the CDR3 is TGTGCCAGCAGTTTAAGCTCTCGGGGTGGCTATGGCTACACCTTC. Translation: CASSLSSRGGYGYTF.

The chain uses TRBV6-5 and TRBJ2-3, with D perhaps matching TRBD2 (7 bases). The CDR3 is 14 amino acids. Looked up from germline, CDR1 is MNHEY and CDR2 is SVGAGI. The V end was cut by 4 bases, the J end by 2 bases, with 10 bases between. The CDR3 region has the DNA TGTGCCAGCAGTTCCCGGGGGGCCACAGATACGCAGTATTTT. Translating it yields CASSSRGATDTQYF.

The chain links TRBV6-5 to TRBJ2-5, with D tentatively TRBD2 (6 bases). Germline CDR1 is MNHEY and CDR2 is SVGAGI. The CDR3 spans 13 residues. V lost 5 bases, J lost 7 bases, and 14 bases lay in between. CDR3: CASSQKAGGTQYF. Written as DNA, the CDR3 is TGTGCCAGCAGTCAAAAAGCGGGTGGGACCCAGTACTTC.

The V gene is TRBV27, the J gene TRBJ2-3, with 8 bases identical to TRBD2. In germline, CDR1 is MNHEY, CDR2 SMNVEV (reference sequence). With 6 bases clipped from V and 2 bases from J, the junction kept 4 bases outside the gene matches. CDR3 length: 14 residues. This CDR3 reads CASRRGDFTDTQYF. The CDR3 coding sequence is TGTGCCAGCAGGCGGGGGGACTTCACAGATACGCAGTATTTT.

This clone appeared a single time. The rearrangement joins TRBV28 to TRBJ1-1, with 7 bases that match TRBD1. The CDR3 has 16 residues. V lost 2 bases and J lost 1; bases outside the gene matches: 7. CDR1 and CDR2 from the germline V gene are MDHEN and SYDVKM. CDR3: CASSLSGGTANTEAFF. The CDR3 bases are TGTGCCAGCAGTTTAAGTGGCGGGACAGCGAACACTGAAGCTTTCTTT.

The V gene is TRBV2, the J gene TRBJ2-7; 7 positions agree with TRBD1. CDR3 length: 13 amino acids. V lost 7 bases to trimming and J lost 6 bases; unmatched junction nucleotides: 9. Germline V CDR1 and CDR2: SNHLY, FYNNEI. In DNA form, the CDR3 reads TGTGCCAGCATCTTGACAGGGAGCGCCGAGCAGTACTTC. Residues: CASILTGSAEQYF. Full variable domain (rest looked up from reference TRBV2 and TRBJ2-7): EPEVTQTPSHQVTQMGQEVILRCVPISNHLYFYWYRQILGQKVEFLVSFYNNEISEKSEIFDDQFSVERPDGSNFTLKIRSTKLEDSAMYFCASILTGSAEQYFGPGTRLTVT.

The V gene is TRBV7-3, the J gene TRBJ2-7; unclear D gene. This CDR3 has 14 amino acids. Germline CDR1 reads SGHTA; CDR2 reads FQGTGA. V shed 2 bases and J shed 5 bases, with 13 bases lying between them. The CDR3 loop reads CASSLEGMENEQYF. The CDR3 DNA follows: TGTGCCAGCAGCTTAGAAGGGATGGAGAACGAGCAGTACTTC.

The CDR3 DNA follows: TGTGCCAGCAGCCAGGGGTTCTACAATGAGCAGTTCTTC. Translated, it gives CASSQGFYNEQFF. The chain has TRBV5-6 and TRBJ2-1; D perhaps matches TRBD1 (6 bases). V lost 4 bases to trimming and J lost 3 bases, with 8 bases between them. This CDR3 spans 13 amino acids. Germline loops: CDR1 SGHDT, CDR2 YYEEEE.